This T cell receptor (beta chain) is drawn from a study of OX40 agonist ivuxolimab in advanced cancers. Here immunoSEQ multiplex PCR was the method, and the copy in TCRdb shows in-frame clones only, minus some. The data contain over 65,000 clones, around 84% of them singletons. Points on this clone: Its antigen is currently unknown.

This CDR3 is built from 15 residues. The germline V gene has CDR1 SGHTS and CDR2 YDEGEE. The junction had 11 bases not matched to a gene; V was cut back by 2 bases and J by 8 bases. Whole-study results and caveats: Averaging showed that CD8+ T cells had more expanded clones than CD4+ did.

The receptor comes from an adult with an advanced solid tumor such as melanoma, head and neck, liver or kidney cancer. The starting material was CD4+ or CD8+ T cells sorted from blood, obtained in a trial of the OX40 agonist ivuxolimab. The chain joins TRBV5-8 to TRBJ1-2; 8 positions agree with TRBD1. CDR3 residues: CASSLRQGTSAGYTF. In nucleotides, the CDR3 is TGTGCCAGCAGCTTACGACAGGGGACATCTGCCGGCTACACCTTC.